The T cell receptor (beta chain) under discussion was sequenced for a study of blood T cell repertoires in COVID-19 (dated by TCRdb to the early 2020s). Turning to the overall study: The collaborator samples originated in the United States, Italy and Spain and spanned the acute and convalescent phases of COVID-19. The prospective study material was composed of cDNA or gDNA derived from T cells, B-cell-depleted T cells, or PBMCs. The dataset comprised deeply sampled blood TCRbeta repertoires from subjects exposed to, actively infected with, or recovered from COVID-19. The repertoires were made available in a free public database intended to serve as a resource for research on the immune response to SARS-CoV-2. Samples came from the ongoing ImmuneRACE study (first 160 participants) plus 1,254 subjects from 6 global collaborators. A de-identified subject ID, COVID-19 status, age in years and sex were almost always included in the sample metadata. HLA class I and class II types, where available, came from metadata supplied by the sample provider rather than from assay-based typing. Study-wide conclusions, independent of this receptor: The quantity of clinical and demographic metadata differed by source and by participant and was supplied without curation.

V drops 5 bases and J drops 6 bases, leaving 19 bases in between. Via the germline V gene, CDR1 is MGHRA and CDR2 YSYEKL. The CDR3 covers 15 residues, taking in both the cysteine and the phenylalanine. The retained sequence is limited to the CDR3, 45 bases, with the frame set at the first base. Enrolling through a virtual design, the prospective study's participants ranged in age from roughly 18 to 89 years and lived across 20 to 30 United States geographic areas. In the prospective study, participants were assigned to cohorts based on the clinical history participants reported in a screening survey and a study questionnaire. In the prospective study, mobile phlebotomists collected whole blood, serum and a nasopharyngeal or oropharyngeal swab from each participant. Over a roughly two-month period, participants in the prospective study had the option of providing additional blood draws and questionnaires. Before DNA extraction, prospective study blood samples were shipped either frozen or at room temperature.

A word on this clone: Its specific antigen is unknown. Within one base of it there is no much larger clone, and no base qualities were kept.

The immunoSEQ Assay, a bias-controlled multiplex PCR, was used to amplify TCRbeta CDR3 regions from genomic DNA. Per the original workflow: The number of nucleated cells in each sample was estimated from the amplification of reference gene primers within the assay. Sequence reads were collapsed and filtered to measure the absolute abundance of every unique TCRbeta CDR3 rearrangement. For each sample, productive Simpson clonality was calculated by taking the square root of Simpson's diversity index across productive rearrangements. In TCRdb, the immuneACCESS table is reduced to in-frame sequences with V and J assigned. These tables do not hold every clone; where another copy was compared, an unresolved V gene accounts for under half, and the others remain unexplained. V and J calls and clone size are as listed in that table; D and trimming were resolved from the DNA. This sample is represented by a few hundred thousand clones; approximately 90% of them were singletons. Together, the top ten hold about a tenth of the sample.

The chain is made from TRBV4-1 and TRBJ1-1; TRBD1 might be the D gene, on 5 matching bases. The TCR originated in a man aged 18 to 30 with acute COVID-19. The sequenced material came from PBMCs or T cells enriched from blood (not recorded which). The CDR3 loop reads CASSARGLGEAEAFF. The DNA sequence reads TGCGCCAGCAGCGCACGGGGCCTAGGGGAGGCTGAAGCTTTCTTT.